This TCR beta chain was recorded in a study of blood T cell repertoires in COVID-19. Study summary: The United States, Italy and Spain were the sources of the acute and convalescent COVID-19 samples. PBMCs, B-cell-depleted T cells, or T cells were the source of the cDNA or gDNA that made up the material.

Authors' processing steps: By means of reference gene primer amplification, nucleated cell counts were estimated. Only in-frame clones appear in the TCRdb table, and some are missing; sequencing was by immunoSEQ multiplex PCR. V and J calls plus clone size are reproduced from that table; the DNA served to infer D and trimming. The repertoire has 90,000 to 110,000 clones, around 76% of them found once; the top ten carry 15% to 20%. Material for sequencing was peripheral blood. The clonotype comes from a woman in her 70s with acute or convalescent COVID-19.

CDR3 region: CASSPRQATMNTEAFF. For the CDR3, the DNA is TGTGCCAGCTCACCACGACAGGCTACTATGAACACTGAAGCTTTCTTT. This chain connects TRBV18 to TRBJ1-1; TRBD1 might be the D (6 bases). Per germline, CDR1 KGHSH and CDR2 LQKENI. Trimming pared 1 base from V and 0 bases from J, leaving 12 bases between. The CDR3 extends over 16 amino acids.